This T cell receptor (beta chain) was profiled in a study of T cells in localized non-small cell lung cancer (TCRdb year 2020). About the full investigation: Comparing tumors with uninvolved tumor-adjacent lungs, the study looked at the T cell repertoires of hundreds of patients with early-stage NSCLC. The cohort consisted of roughly 240 treatment-naive NSCLC patients whose localized lung tumors had been resected. A mean age of 66.3 years was recorded for the NSCLC patients, of whom 129 were male and around 100 were female. General findings and caveats noted by the study authors: Because multi-region tumor sequencing was not performed, intratumor heterogeneity could not be ruled out. Since the design was exploratory, TCR variables were selected using unadjusted p-values with no false-discovery rate correction. Uninvolved tumor-adjacent lung showed the highest T cell clonality, higher than tumor, which suggests more focused antigenic responses in the uninvolved tumor-adjacent lung. Higher blood T cell density associated with longer overall survival, while higher adjacent-lung clonality associated with shorter survival. A median of roughly 58 of the top 100 tumor clones were detected in paired uninvolved adjacent lung, and 25 to 35 of these tumor clones were also found among the top 100 clones of the paired uninvolved adjacent lung.

A remark on this clone: What this receptor recognizes is not known. No base quality information exists; no much larger clone differs at one position.

TCR beta CDR3 regions were sequenced from DNA using the immunoSEQ Assay. In the original analysis: T cell density was computed as TCR beta template counts normalized to usable DNA estimated by amplifying housekeeping genes. Richness was estimated using the preseqR package, with extrapolation to 400,000 templates for PBMC samples and to 120,000 templates for tissue samples. Clonality was defined as one minus Pielou's evenness. Tissue-enriched TCRs were identified by differential abundance testing using productive amino-acid clonotypes, minimum total count 5 and alpha 0.1. The Jaccard Index and the Morisita Overlap Index were used to measure how much the repertoires overlapped between compartments. TCR beta CDR3s were clustered by GLIPH together with public tetramer-defined viral CDR3s, and at least three viral sequences plus V-gene enrichment were required for viral motifs. This is the immuneACCESS table as TCRdb keeps it, with only in-frame sequences that have V and J called. A part of the clones is gone; compared with another copy, unresolved V genes explain less than half, and the rest is unexplained. V and J calls and clone size are copied from that table; D and trimming were computed from the DNA. For this sample there are more than 15,000 clones; approximately 89% appear just once. The ten largest account for around a quarter of the sample.

At the junction V is shortened by 7 bases and J by 0 bases; bases outside the gene matches: 4. Taken from cysteine to phenylalanine, the CDR3 has 16 residues. CDR3 DNA only is kept here, 48 bases in frame from base 1. The germline V gene encodes CDR1 LNHDA and CDR2 SQIVND (reference sequence). At diagnosis, peripheral blood, uninvolved tumor-adjacent lung and tumor were collected and stored as a combination of fresh-frozen and FFPE material. Blood samples were analyzed as peripheral blood mononuclear cells for TCR repertoire profiling. The rearrangement combines TRBV19 with TRBJ2-2, and TRBD2 matches 11 of the central bases. This specimen was peripheral blood, taken before any cancer treatment. The source of this sequence is a female donor aged 60 or older with stage III squamous cell lung carcinoma. In nucleotide form, the sequence is TGTGCCAGTACCGGACTAGCGGGTACGAACACCGGGGAGCTGTTTTTT. Its translation reads: CASTGLAGTNTGELFF.